This is a list of T cell receptor beta chains from one sample in a study of blood T cell repertoires in COVID-19. Measured with immunoSEQ multiplex PCR; TCRdb has only the in-frame clones, and not every one. There are about 150,000 clones in the sample; roughly 83% occur only once, and about 29% lies in the top ten. Sequenced: peripheral blood. All receptors come from a woman in her sixties or seventies with acute or convalescent COVID-19. The CDR3 runs from the conserved cysteine through the conserved F or W. D genes are given only for firm matches. Expanded clones are given a class, and other clones once, few, many or no size at all.

v_call,d_call,clone_size,j_call,cdr3_aa,cdr3_nt
TRBV30,NA,NA,TRBJ1-4,CAWGLPDEKLFF,TGTGCCTGGGGTTTGCCGGATGAAAAACTGTTTTTT
TRBV30,NA,NA,TRBJ1-3,CAWSEGSGNTIYF,TGTGCCTGGAGTGAGGGGTCTGGAAACACCATATATTTT
TRBV2,TRBD1,NA,TRBJ1-6,CASSRTGDSPLHF,TGTGCCAGCAGTAGGACAGGGGACTCACCCCTCCACTTT
TRBV5-1,NA,NA,TRBJ1-2,CASSLMADSNYGYTF,TGCGCCAGCAGCTTGATGGCGGATTCTAACTATGGCTACACCTTC
TRBV19,TRBD1,NA,TRBJ1-2,CASSTSLSSAGQLYGYTF,TGTGCCAGTAGTACCTCTCTTTCTTCGGCGGGACAGCTCTATGGCTACACCTTC
TRBV7-2,NA,NA,TRBJ2-2,CASSLGFRDTGELFF,TGTGCCAGCAGCTTAGGATTCAGGGACACCGGGGAGCTGTTTTTT
TRBV15,NA,NA,TRBJ2-5,CATSGPETQYF,TGTGCCACCAGTGGCCCAGAGACCCAGTACTTC
TRBV15,NA,few,TRBJ1-4,CATSRDLGASNEKLFF,TGTGCCACCAGCAGAGATCTTGGGGCCTCTAATGAAAAACTGTTTTTT
TRBV14,NA,NA,TRBJ2-2,CASSQQGGTGELFF,TGTGCCAGCAGCCAACAGGGGGGAACCGGGGAGCTGTTTTTT
TRBV7-9,NA,NA,TRBJ1-3,CASSLDGASGNTIYF,TGTGCCAGCAGCCTCGACGGAGCCTCCGGAAACACCATATATTTT
TRBV2,TRBD1,NA,TRBJ1-1,CASSPRQGATEAFF,TGTGCCAGCAGCCCGCGACAGGGGGCCACTGAAGCTTTCTTT
TRBV2,TRBD1,NA,TRBJ1-5,CASSGQGVYSNQPQHF,TGTGCCAGCAGTGGACAGGGGGTCTATAGCAATCAGCCCCAGCATTTT
TRBV7-6,TRBD1,NA,TRBJ1-1,CASSLNPQGADTEAFF,TGTGCCAGCAGCTTAAACCCACAGGGGGCGGACACTGAAGCTTTCTTT
TRBV19,TRBD1,NA,TRBJ1-6,CASTSGQNYNSPLHF,TGTGCCAGTACCTCGGGACAGAATTATAATTCACCCCTCCACTTT
TRBV2,TRBD1,once,TRBJ2-4,CASRTTPGQGMYF,TGTGCCAGCAGGACTACCCCGGGACAGGGAATGTACTTC
TRBV18,NA,NA,TRBJ1-2,CASSPDLLASANYGYTF,TGTGCCAGCTCACCAGATCTACTAGCTTCGGCTAACTATGGCTACACCTTC
TRBV7-3,NA,NA,TRBJ1-1,CASSQGQGREAFF,TGTGCCAGCAGTCAGGGGCAGGGACGTGAAGCTTTCTTT
TRBV2,TRBD1,NA,TRBJ1-5,CASSAMTGGQPQHF,TGTGCCAGCAGCGCCATGACAGGGGGCCAGCCCCAGCATTTT
TRBV6-2/TRBV6-3,TRBD2,NA,TRBJ2-3,CASSFTGTSGGHTDTQYF,TGTGCCAGCAGTTTCACCGGGACTAGCGGGGGGCACACAGATACGCAGTATTTT
TRBV27,TRBD1,NA,TRBJ2-1,CASMLAGTGTIGEQFF,TGTGCCAGCATGCTCGCCGGGACAGGGACGATAGGTGAGCAGTTCTTC
TRBV2,NA,NA,TRBJ1-1,CASSEAAESDTEAFF,TGTGCCAGCAGTGAAGCTGCGGAGTCTGACACTGAAGCTTTCTTT
TRBV28,NA,NA,TRBJ2-1,CASTTLGSSYNEQFF,TGTGCCAGCACTACCCTAGGGAGCTCCTACAATGAGCAGTTCTTC
TRBV5-4,NA,NA,TRBJ1-1,CASSPRRGGVNTEAFF,TGTGCCAGCAGCCCCCGGAGGGGAGGGGTGAACACTGAAGCTTTCTTT
TRBV19,NA,NA,TRBJ2-1,CASSIGSGLVNEQFF,TGTGCCAGTAGTATAGGAAGCGGCTTGGTCAATGAGCAGTTCTTC
TRBV6-5,TRBD1,NA,TRBJ1-2,CASKAGTVYGYTF,TGTGCCAGCAAAGCCGGGACAGTCTATGGCTACACCTTC
TRBV4-2,TRBD2,NA,TRBJ2-1,CASSQDPGSGGYNEQFF,TGTGCCAGCAGCCAAGATCCGGGTAGCGGGGGATACAATGAGCAGTTCTTC
TRBV14,NA,NA,TRBJ1-2,CASSQTGVAYGYTF,TGTGCCAGCAGCCAAACGGGGGTGGCTTATGGCTACACCTTC
TRBV6-5,TRBD1,NA,TRBJ1-2,CASRGQKSNYGYTF,TGTGCCAGCAGGGGACAGAAGTCTAACTATGGCTACACCTTC
TRBV27,TRBD1,few,TRBJ2-7,CASRPGQGFYEQYF,TGTGCCAGCCGACCGGGACAGGGGTTCTACGAGCAGTACTTC
TRBV16,NA,NA,TRBJ1-3,CASSQREGNTIYF,TGTGCCAGCAGCCAACGGGAGGGAAACACCATATATTTT
TRBV25-1,NA,NA,TRBJ1-2,CASIGWIGGSDYGYTF,TGTGCCAGCATAGGGTGGATCGGGGGATCAGACTATGGCTACACCTTC
TRBV18,TRBD2,few,TRBJ2-7,CASSLSLAGGSYEQYF,TGTGCCAGCTCACTGTCCTTAGCGGGGGGCTCCTACGAGCAGTACTTC
TRBV18,NA,NA,TRBJ1-4,CASSPRYGTNEKLFF,TGTGCCAGCTCACCTCGGTACGGAACTAATGAAAAACTGTTTTTT
TRBV13,TRBD2,NA,TRBJ2-5,CASSRVRLAGEETQYF,TGTGCCAGCAGCCGAGTTAGACTAGCGGGGGAAGAGACCCAGTACTTC